What follows is one T cell receptor beta chain and its context. Authors' processing steps: Nucleated cell counts were estimated from reference gene primer amplification. Measured with immunoSEQ multiplex PCR; TCRdb has only the in-frame clones, and not every one. That table gives V, J and clone size, and the DNA gave D and trimming. Of some 220,000 clones in the sample, 70% to 90% are singletons; the top ten hold 3.5% to 4.5%. This record belongs to a study of blood T cell repertoires in COVID-19. Study information: Samples came from the United States, Italy and Spain, spanning acute and convalescent COVID-19. T cells, B-cell-depleted T cells, or PBMCs supplied cDNA or gDNA.

CDR1 and CDR2 from the germline V gene are MGHDK and SYGVNS. The CDR3 runs to 14 residues. V shed 4 bases and J shed 8 bases, with 17 bases lying between them. This receptor was obtained from a man aged 45 to 65 with acute or convalescent COVID-19. The sample was peripheral blood. The chain combines TRBV25-1 with TRBJ1-2; no clear D. The CDR3 coding sequence is TGTGCCAGCAGTGCGACGGATTCCGCCGGGGGCTACACCTTC. Its translation is CASSATDSAGGYTF.